This T cell receptor (beta chain) was documented in a study of tumor-infiltrating lymphocytes in primary liver carcinoma. The template, around 540 ng total RNA, yielded TCR beta cDNA made with a constant-region primer. Libraries covering TCR beta were generated through three nested multiplex PCR rounds (using a slightly modified ARM-PCR). Use of TRBV1-TRBV30 forward primers with a C-beta reverse primer characterized the first two PCR rounds, which lasted about 10 cycles each. MiXCR was run by TCRdb on the multiplex PCR reads, yielding one entry per CDR3 protein. This sample has more than 70,000 distinct CDR3 sequences; roughly two thirds occur once, and the top ten carry approximately 26%. Without any cell sorting, about 20-32 mg of bulk tissue yielded co-extracted RNA and DNA. Patients were chronically HBV-infected and treatment-naive. This clonotype was counted a single time. Antigen: not known. Germline and junction disagree at one end, which may indicate a read error.

Per germline, CDR1 SGHNT and CDR2 YYREEE (reference sequence). CDR3 length: 17 amino acids. Study findings and constraints: Tumor region pairs outstripped tumor-adjacent and tumor-blood pairs in overlap.

This receptor was taken from a man aged 35 to 55 with primary liver carcinoma and hepatitis B virus infection. The chain recombines TRBV5-4 with TRBJ2-1; 7 bases are a match to TRBD1. Sequenced input: tumor-adjacent normal liver tissue. DNA for the CDR3: TGTGTCAGCATCCCCGACACCGGGACAGAAGGATACGGTGAGCAGTTCTTC. This sequence encodes CVSIPDTGTEGYGEQFF.